The clone carrying this TCR beta chain has a handful of counts. Its antigen is unidentified. The data were taken from a study of T cells in Graves' hyperthyroidism and ophthalmopathy. General observations from the study: From stable hyperthyroidism, ophthalmopathy was set apart by a 13 V-J model.

The source material, RNA transcripts, was used to amplify TCR beta CDR3 regions. The TCR CDR3 first-round RT-PCR relied on the HTBI primer set. TCRdb itself ran the multiplex PCR reads through MiXCR, one entry per CDR3 protein. This sample has 460,000 or so distinct CDR3 sequences; about an eighth occur once, and the top ten carry 15% to 20%. The CDR3 runs to 15 residues. Per the germline V gene, CDR1 is KGHSH and CDR2 is LQKENI. V was trimmed by 3 bases and J by 6 bases, leaving 18 bases between them. The chain carries TRBV18 and TRBJ2-7; D may be TRBD2 (6 bases). Sequencing was done on a sample of blood. The sequence was obtained from a woman in her late teens or twenties with Graves' hyperthyroidism. The CDR3 reads CASSPRKLAASEQYV. The DNA of the CDR3 is TGTGCCAGCTCACCCCGGAAACTAGCCGCTTCCGAGCAGTACGTC.